This passage covers 31 T cell receptor beta chains from one sample sequenced in a study of T cells in localized non-small cell lung cancer. Sequencing was performed with immunoSEQ multiplex PCR; in TCRdb, only in-frame clones are kept and a portion is missing. This sample has about 1,100 clones, with about a fifth found just once. Sequencing used normal lung tissue next to the tumor, obtained before any cancer treatment. All receptors derive from a male donor older than 55 with stage I lung adenocarcinoma.

This sequence joins TRBV11-3 and TRBJ1-4, with 9 positions matching TRBD1. This CDR3 comprises 15 residues. Germline V lookup: CDR1 SGHNT, CDR2 YENEEA. Unmatched junction bases numbered 6, after V lost 2 bases and J lost 8 bases. The chain's CDR3 is CASSLRTGVGEKLFF. CDR3 in DNA: TGTGCCAGCAGCTTACGGACAGGGGTAGGAGAAAAACTGTTTTTT.

This rearrangement joins TRBV29-1 to TRBJ2-6; D not certain. Trimming stripped 6 bases from V and 0 bases from J, with 3 bases between. Germline V gives CDR1 SQVTM, CDR2 ANQGSEA. This CDR3 has 12 amino acids. CDR3 DNA: TGCAGCGTGGACTCTGGGGCCAACGTCCTGACTTTC. Translated, it gives CSVDSGANVLTF.

This sequence joins TRBV6-8 and TRBJ1-1; 8 nucleotides agree with TRBD1. The V segment lost 5 bases and the J segment 3 bases; nucleotides outside the gene matches: 11. The CDR3 is made up of 16 amino acids. Germline values: CDR1 MNHGY, CDR2 SAAAGT. DNA of the CDR3: TGTGCCAGCAGTCGTGGACAGGGTGCTTTCGACACTGAAGCTTTCTTT. Residues: CASSRGQGAFDTEAFF.

The chain combines TRBV6-8 with TRBJ1-5; D not resolved. The CDR3 runs 15 residues. The germline V gene encodes CDR1 MNHGY and CDR2 SAAAGT. Trimming took 3 bases from V and 5 from J, leaving 14 bases between them. CDR3 nucleotide sequence: TGTGCCAGCAGTTATATTACCGGTGGGGATCAGCCCCAGCATTTT. Amino acid sequence: CASSYITGGDQPQHF.

This clone is categorized as large. The chain combines TRBV11-3 with TRBJ1-1; 9 bases match TRBD1. V lost 1 base and J lost 4; bases outside the gene matches: 7. This CDR3 spans 16 amino acids. CDR1 and CDR2 (germline): SGHNT, YENEEA. CDR3 amino acids: CASSLVGTGTGTEAFF. The CDR3 DNA reads TGTGCCAGCAGCTTAGTTGGGACAGGGACGGGCACTGAAGCTTTCTTT.

This clone is labeled large (0.1 to 1%). V usage is TRBV28 and J usage is TRBJ2-7; D ambiguous. Trimming pared 3 bases from V and 2 bases from J, leaving 8 bases between. Germline lookup yields CDR1 MDHEN and CDR2 SYDVKM. This CDR3 contains 13 residues. This CDR3 is CASSFYIPYEQYF. The CDR3 nucleotides are TGTGCCAGCAGTTTTTACATCCCCTACGAGCAGTACTTC.

This clone qualifies as medium-sized. CDR3: CASTHSVVAKNIQYF. The CDR3 DNA reads TGTGCCAGCACTCACTCGGTAGTGGCCAAAAACATTCAGTACTTC. J is TRBJ2-4 and V is TRBV11-3; D ambiguous. Trimming shortened V by 7 bases and J by 1 base, and 14 bases separated the two germline ends. There are 15 residues in the CDR3. CDR1 and CDR2 from the germline V gene are SGHNT and YENEEA. Full variable domain (remainder filled in from reference TRBV11-3 and TRBJ2-4): EAGVVQSPRYKIIEKKQPVAFWCNPISGHNTLYWYLQNLGQGPELLIRYENEEAVDDSQLPKDRFSAERLKGVDSTLKIQPAELGDSAVYLCASTHSVVAKNIQYFGAGTRLSVL.

The chain has TRBV11-3 and TRBJ2-7; 7 nucleotides align to TRBD1. V shed 8 bases, J shed 2 bases, and the junction held 9 bases outside the gene matches. The CDR3 has 14 residues. The germline gives CDR1 SGHNT, CDR2 YENEEA. CDR3 DNA sequence: TGTGCCAGCGGCCAACAGGGGCCCCCCTACGAGCAGTACTTC. Protein product: CASGQQGPPYEQYF.

Judged by abundance, this clone is medium-sized. CDR3 bases: TGTGCCAGCAGCTTAGGTTTAGGAGGGGGTGAAGAGACCCAGTACTTC. Amino acid sequence: CASSLGLGGGEETQYF. The V call is TRBV11-3, the J call TRBJ2-5, with D perhaps being TRBD1 or TRBD2 (6 bases each). The CDR3 sequence is 16 residues long. Germline V gene lookup returns CDR1 SGHNT and CDR2 YENEEA. Trimming removed 1 base at V and 3 bases at J, with 15 bases between. The full variable domain, with the rest looked up from reference TRBV11-3 and TRBJ2-5, is EAGVVQSPRYKIIEKKQPVAFWCNPISGHNTLYWYLQNLGQGPELLIRYENEEAVDDSQLPKDRFSAERLKGVDSTLKIQPAELGDSAVYLCASSLGLGGGEETQYFGPGTRLLVL.

This clone is labeled medium-sized. This chain links TRBV6-8 with TRBJ2-1, with 7 bases lining up with TRBD1. The CDR3 is 16 amino acids. Trimming at V came to 4 bases and at J to 8 bases, leaving 14 bases not matched to a gene. From germline, CDR1 is MNHGY and CDR2 SAAAGT. CDR3: CASSSGDDREIDEQFF. CDR3 nucleotides: TGTGCCAGCAGTTCTGGGGATGACAGGGAAATTGATGAGCAGTTCTTC.

The chain joins TRBV28 to TRBJ2-2; the D gene is possibly TRBD2 (6 bases). With 3 bases removed from V and 7 bases from J, the gap between germline ends came to 15 bases. Germline assignment: CDR1 MDHEN and CDR2 SYDVKM. The CDR3 extends over 15 amino acids. The CDR3 reads CASSLYQGLGGELFF. In DNA, the CDR3 is TGTGCCAGCAGTTTGTACCAGGGACTCGGCGGGGAGCTGTTTTTT.

The V gene is TRBV14, the J gene TRBJ2-5; tentatively, D is TRBD1 or TRBD2 (6 bases each). V was shortened by 9 bases and J by 2 bases, with 16 bases between the two germline ends. Per the germline V gene, CDR1 is SGHDN and CDR2 is FVKESK. CDR3 size: 14 residues. CDR3 DNA: TGTGCCAGTGCTCGCGGGACATTACAAGAGACCCAGTACTTC. The encoded protein is CASARGTLQETQYF.

The chain employs TRBV30 and TRBJ1-2; TRBD1 matches at 7 bases. The V gene end was trimmed by 3 bases and the J gene end by 8 bases; junction bases not matched to a gene: 15. The V gene's germline CDR1 is GTSNPN and CDR2 SVGIG (reference sequence). The CDR3 has 15 residues. For the CDR3, the DNA is TGTGCCTGGAGAGACCAGGGGACAGAGTCCGGGGGCTACACCTTC. It specifies CAWRDQGTESGGYTF.

In its sample, this clone was seen a few times. The chain employs TRBV19 and TRBJ1-1; D is undetermined. This CDR3 has 14 residues. Germline V CDR1 and CDR2: LNHDA, SQIVND (reference sequence). The V end lost 6 bases, the J end lost 5 bases, and 16 bases lay between the germline ends. The CDR3 nucleotides read TGTGCCAGTAGGACGGTTGAACGAAGGACTGAAGCTTTCTTT. This codes for CASRTVERRTEAFF.

This clone occurred a few times. The chain employs TRBV1 and TRBJ2-7; the tabulated D call, TRBD2, remains unverified against the DNA. TRBV1 is designated a pseudogene. CDR3 length: 14 amino acids. The CDR3 reads CASSRGLDPYEQYF. DNA for the CDR3: TGCGCCAGCAGTCGGGGACTTGACCCCTACGAGCAGTACTTC.

This sequence joins TRBV11-3 and TRBJ2-3, with 8 positions matching TRBD2. Germline V gives CDR1 SGHNT, CDR2 YENEEA. The junction had 4 bases not matched to a gene; V was cut back by 3 bases and J by 5 bases. This CDR3 region has 14 residues. CDR3 in amino acids: CASSFSGTEDTQYF. For the CDR3, the DNA is TGTGCCAGCAGCTTTAGCGGGACCGAAGATACGCAGTATTTT.

V and J are TRBV10-2 and TRBJ1-2, with no clear D. The ends were cut back, 2 bases at V and 4 bases at J, with 8 bases in the middle. Germline V gene lookup returns CDR1 WSHSY and CDR2 SAAADI. The CDR3 covers 13 residues. CDR3 residues: CASSEKVRYGYTF. In DNA, the CDR3 is TGCGCCAGCAGTGAGAAGGTCCGCTATGGCTACACCTTC.

This clone was counted between two and nine times. This chain links TRBV2 with TRBJ2-1; tentative D call: TRBD1 (5 bases). Trimming pared 7 bases from V and 8 bases from J, leaving 15 bases between. Germline V gene sequence: CDR1 SNHLY, CDR2 FYNNEI. The length of the CDR3 is 13 residues. The DNA of the CDR3 is TGTGCCAGCATGACCTCTGAAGGGGATGAGCAGTTCTTC. Translation: CASMTSEGDEQFF.

V and J are TRBV19 and TRBJ1-5; 7 bases are shared with TRBD1. This CDR3 is built from 15 residues. Germline trimming cut 5 bases from V and 6 bases from J; bases unmatched to any gene: 10. Germline CDR1 LNHDA, CDR2 SQIVND (reference sequence). CDR3 amino acids: CASSATGEGTQPQHF. In nucleotides, the CDR3 is TGTGCCAGTAGTGCCACAGGGGAGGGTACTCAGCCCCAGCATTTT.

The CDR3 reads CASSPVPGQGVNEQFF. As DNA, the CDR3 is TGCGCCAGCAGCCCGGTGCCAGGACAGGGAGTAAATGAGCAGTTCTTC. The rearrangement uses TRBV5-1 and TRBJ2-1; 8 bases agree with TRBD1. After removal of 4 bases from V and 7 bases from J, the junction contained 13 bases not matched to a gene. The CDR3 spans 16 residues. CDR1 is SGHRS and CDR2 is YFSETQ in the germline V gene.

This clone is large (0.1 to 1%) in the sample. The rearrangement links TRBV9 to TRBJ2-1; D remains unclear. Trimming stripped 1 base from V and 4 bases from J, with 18 bases between. The CDR3 is made up of 17 amino acids. Germline V gene data show CDR1 as SGDLS and CDR2 as YYNGEE. The CDR3: CASSVSTDEAVYNEQFF. The CDR3 DNA reads TGTGCCAGCAGCGTATCAACGGATGAGGCGGTGTACAATGAGCAGTTCTTC.

This clone has a handful of counts. The chain recombines TRBV11-3 with TRBJ2-7; TRBD1 agrees at 8 bases. This CDR3 region has 14 residues. With 5 bases clipped from V and 6 bases from J, the junction kept 9 bases outside the gene matches. Germline V gene sequence: CDR1 SGHNT, CDR2 YENEEA. The CDR3 DNA is TGTGCCAGCAGCCAACCGGGACAGGCCCCCGAGCAGTACTTC. Protein sequence: CASSQPGQAPEQYF.

This clone was recorded a few times. This chain links TRBV9 with TRBJ2-2; D is uncertain. Germline V gene data show CDR1 as SGDLS and CDR2 as YYNGEE. The CDR3 is 12 amino acids. The ends were cut back, 4 bases at V and 5 bases at J, with 6 bases in the middle. The CDR3 region has the DNA TGTGCCAGCAGCTCCCGAACCGGGGAGCTGTTTTTT. Its protein product is CASSSRTGELFF.

The J gene is TRBJ1-1, the V gene TRBV6-8; TRBD1 agrees at 10 bases. J gave up 5 bases and V 6 bases, and 9 bases lay outside the gene matches. The length of the CDR3 is 15 residues. CDR1 and CDR2 from the germline V gene are MNHGY and SAAAGT. The CDR3 sequence: CASRSPDRGRTEAFF. The CDR3 coding sequence is TGTGCCAGCAGATCCCCCGACAGGGGGCGTACTGAAGCTTTCTTT.

This clone was picked up a small number of times. The CDR3 nucleotides are TGTGCCTGGAGTACGGGACAGCGGGCCTATGGCTACACCTTC. It translates to CAWSTGQRAYGYTF. V usage is TRBV30 and J usage is TRBJ1-2; 7 nucleotides agree with TRBD1. The trim removed 2 bases at V and 4 bases at J, leaving 7 bases unmatched. The germline gives CDR1 GTSNPN, CDR2 SVGIG (reference sequence). The CDR3 runs 14 residues.

The table lists this clone with a few counts. V and J are TRBV11-3 and TRBJ1-1, with TRBD1 identical over 7 bases. The CDR3 is 15 residues long. Trimming cost V 5 bases and J 3 bases; bases outside gene matches: 9. Germline assignment: CDR1 SGHNT and CDR2 YENEEA. CDR3 DNA sequence: TGTGCCAGCAGCCCGGCGGGTGGACAGGACACTGAAGCTTTCTTT. Amino acids: CASSPAGGQDTEAFF.

The V call is TRBV11-3, the J call TRBJ2-2; weak D call: TRBD2 (6 bases). V lost 4 bases to trimming and J lost 6 bases, with 18 bases between them. Germline CDR1 is SGHNT and CDR2 is YENEEA. This CDR3 spans 16 amino acids. CDR3 nucleotide sequence: TGTGCCAGCAGCTGGGACTCTGGTAGAGTCGCCGGGGAGCTGTTTTTT. It specifies CASSWDSGRVAGELFF.

This clone was detected only a few times. The J gene is TRBJ1-1, the V gene TRBV19; 7 bases align to TRBD1. Per the germline V gene, CDR1 is LNHDA and CDR2 is SQIVND (reference sequence). The CDR3 has 16 residues. The V and J ends lost 4 bases and 4 bases, in that order; junction bases with no gene match: 12. CDR3 DNA: TGTGCCAGTAGTACCCTACAGGGGAGGGGTGGCACTGAAGCTTTCTTT. Translated: CASSTLQGRGGTEAFF.

This clone has just a few counts. The V and J genes are TRBV19 and TRBJ2-7; 8 bases agree with TRBD1. Losses at the gene ends were 4 bases for V and 1 base for J; bases not matched to a gene: 15. The CDR3 is 18 residues long. Germline lookup yields CDR1 LNHDA and CDR2 SQIVND (reference sequence). The CDR3 bases are TGTGCCAGTAGTAGCCGGGACAGGATCACCTTGGGGTCCTACGAGCAGTACTTC. Amino acid sequence: CASSSRDRITLGSYEQYF.

This chain uses TRBV5-1 with TRBJ1-2, with 8 bases aligning to TRBD1. Losses at the gene ends were 2 bases for V and 10 bases for J; bases not matched to a gene: 13. The CDR3 has 15 residues. CDR1 and CDR2 from the germline V gene are SGHRS and YFSETQ. The CDR3 nucleotides read TGCGCCAGCAGCTTCAACATAGGACAGGGCGGGTCCTACACCTTC. Residues: CASSFNIGQGGSYTF. Complete variable domain (other parts from reference TRBV5-1 and TRBJ1-2): KAGVTQTPRYLIKTRGQQVTLSCSPISGHRSVSWYQQTPGQGLQFLFEYFSETQRNKGNFPGRFSGRQFSNSRSEMNVSTLELGDSALYLCASSFNIGQGGSYTFGSGTRLTVV.

By frequency in the sample, this clone is large. The rearrangement joins TRBV11-3 to TRBJ1-2, with unresolved D. V was cut by 5 bases and J by 8 bases, with 24 bases left in between. Germline CDR1 reads SGHNT; CDR2 reads YENEEA. The CDR3 extends over 16 amino acids. CDR3 sequence (DNA): TGTGCCAGCAGCCTGCCCAATCCAAGCAGCAGTGGGGGCTACACCTTC. This gives the protein CASSLPNPSSSGGYTF.